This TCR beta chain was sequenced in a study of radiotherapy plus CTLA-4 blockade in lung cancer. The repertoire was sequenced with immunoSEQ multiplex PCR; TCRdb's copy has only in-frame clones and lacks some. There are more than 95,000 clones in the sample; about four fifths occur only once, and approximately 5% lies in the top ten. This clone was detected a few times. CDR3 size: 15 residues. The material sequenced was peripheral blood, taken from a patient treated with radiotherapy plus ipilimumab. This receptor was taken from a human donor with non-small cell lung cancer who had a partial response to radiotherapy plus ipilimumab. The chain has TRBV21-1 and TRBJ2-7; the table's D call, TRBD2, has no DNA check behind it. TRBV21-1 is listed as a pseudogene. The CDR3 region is CASSKLLAGGYEQYV. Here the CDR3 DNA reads TGTGCCAGCAGCAAATTACTAGCGGGCGGCTACGAGCAGTACGTC.